This entry lists 32 T cell receptor beta chains sequenced from one sample in a study of blood T cell repertoires in COVID-19. Measured with immunoSEQ multiplex PCR; TCRdb has only the in-frame clones, and not every one. This sample yields approximately 150,000 clones, of which roughly 87% are seen a single time; around 0.91% belongs to the top ten. Material: peripheral blood. The receptor source for this set is a woman between 50 and 59 years old with acute or convalescent COVID-19.

The rearrangement uses TRBV19 and TRBJ2-1; 8 bases agree with TRBD2. With 6 bases clipped from V and 3 bases from J, the junction kept 4 bases outside the gene matches. There are 14 residues in the CDR3. Germline-derived CDR1 and CDR2 are LNHDA and SQIVND (reference sequence). In nucleotides, the CDR3 is TGTGCCAGTAGGTTAAGCGGGAGCTACAATGAGCAGTTCTTC. It translates to CASRLSGSYNEQFF.

This sequence joins TRBV5-1 and TRBJ1-3, with D uncertain. This CDR3 has 17 amino acids. Germline lookup yields CDR1 SGHRS and CDR2 YFSETQ. Deletions cut 2 bases from V and 0 bases from J, with 15 bases between. The chain's CDR3 is CASSLTSQARSGNTIYF. In DNA form, the CDR3 reads TGCGCCAGCAGCTTAACGTCTCAAGCCCGCTCTGGAAACACCATATATTTT. The whole variable domain, remainder taken from reference TRBV5-1 and TRBJ1-3, is KAGVTQTPRYLIKTRGQQVTLSCSPISGHRSVSWYQQTPGQGLQFLFEYFSETQRNKGNFPGRFSGRQFSNSRSEMNVSTLELGDSALYLCASSLTSQARSGNTIYFGEGSWLTVV.

This chain connects TRBV5-4 to TRBJ1-3, with 8 bases fitting TRBD1. The CDR3 totals 14 residues. Trimming took 3 bases from V and 7 from J; bases not matched to a gene: 6. The germline V gene has CDR1 SGHNT and CDR2 YYREEE (reference sequence). Here the CDR3 reads CASSSGQGGNTIYF. CDR3 nucleotide sequence: TGTGCCAGCAGCTCAGGACAGGGTGGGAACACCATATATTTT.

This chain connects TRBV5-6 to TRBJ1-5, with TRBD1 matching 8 bases. Germline V CDR1 and CDR2: SGHDT, YYEEEE. Trimming took 2 bases from V and 6 from J; bases not matched to a gene: 4. The CDR3 contains 14 residues. The CDR3 protein is CASSFGQGTQPQHF. The CDR3 nucleotides read TGTGCCAGCAGCTTCGGACAGGGCACTCAGCCCCAGCATTTT.

The chain is built from TRBV9 and TRBJ2-7; 8 nucleotides match TRBD1. The germline V gene encodes CDR1 SGDLS and CDR2 YYNGEE. The CDR3 is 14 amino acids. The V segment lost 4 bases and the J segment 6 bases; nucleotides outside the gene matches: 9. CDR3 nucleotide sequence: TGTGCCAGCAGCTCGAGGACAGGGATGGGCGAGCAGTACTTC. Translated: CASSSRTGMGEQYF.

CDR3: CASSQEGDEQYF. Written as DNA, the CDR3 is TGTGCCAGCAGCCAGGAAGGGGACGAGCAGTACTTC. The chain recombines TRBV5-8 with TRBJ2-7, with TRBD1 as a possible D gene (5 bases). This CDR3 is 12 amino acids long. From germline, CDR1 is SGHTS and CDR2 YDEGEE. Trimming shortened V by 4 bases and J by 5 bases, and 10 bases separated the two germline ends.

Only one count was recorded for this clone. This sequence joins TRBV3-1 (or the pseudogene TRBV3-2) and TRBJ2-2; 15 nucleotides line up with TRBD2. This CDR3 has 17 residues. From germline, CDR1 is LGHDT and CDR2 YNNKEL (reference sequence). Germline trimming cut 4 bases from V and 5 bases from J; bases unmatched to any gene: 5. CDR3 residues: CASSRGTSGGKTGELFF. In DNA, the CDR3 is TGTGCCAGCAGCCGGGGGACTAGCGGGGGGAAGACCGGGGAGCTGTTTTTT.

The CDR3 region is CASSPPTESYEQYF. CDR3 nucleotides: TGTGCCAGCAGCCCCCCGACGGAGTCCTACGAGCAGTACTTC. The J gene is TRBJ2-7, the V gene TRBV7-9, with no clear D. From germline, CDR1 is SEHNR and CDR2 FQNEAQ (reference sequence). V was cut by 5 bases and J by 1 base, with 12 bases left in between. This CDR3 is built from 14 residues.

The chain has TRBV7-2 and TRBJ2-2, with 7 positions matching TRBD2. Germline trimming cut 2 bases from V and 4 bases from J; bases unmatched to any gene: 4. Per germline, CDR1 SGHTA and CDR2 FQGNSA. This CDR3 contains 15 residues. The CDR3 protein is CASSLRREGTGELFF. The CDR3 nucleotides read TGTGCCAGCAGCTTACGCAGGGAGGGCACCGGGGAGCTGTTTTTT.

This clone was recorded a few times. The chain carries TRBV28 and TRBJ1-6, with no clear D. The CDR3 extends over 14 amino acids. V lost 4 bases and J 5 bases, leaving 9 bases between the germline ends. Germline CDR1 and CDR2: MDHEN and SYDVKM. CDR3 amino acids: CASSYNPDNSPLHF. The CDR3 DNA is TGTGCCAGCAGTTATAACCCAGATAATTCACCCCTCCACTTT.

The chain carries TRBV27 and TRBJ2-2, with a weak D call TRBD1 (5 bases). This CDR3 contains 14 residues. The germline CDR1 and CDR2 sequences are MNHEY and SMNVEV (reference sequence). V lost 5 bases to trimming and J lost 1 base, with 8 bases between them. In DNA, the CDR3 is TGTGCCAGCAGTCAAGGACAGAACACCGGGGAGCTGTTTTTT. Its translation is CASSQGQNTGELFF.

The V call is TRBV30, the J call TRBJ1-4; tentatively, D is TRBD1 (6 bases). Germline CDR1 reads GTSNPN; CDR2 reads SVGIG (reference sequence). The V gene lost 2 bases and the J gene lost 6 bases, with 10 bases spanning the gap. The CDR3 has 13 residues. This CDR3 reads CAWSNRADEKLFF. In DNA, the CDR3 is TGTGCCTGGAGTAACAGGGCAGATGAAAAACTGTTTTTT. Complete variable domain (other parts from reference TRBV30 and TRBJ1-4): SQTIHQWPATLVQPVGSPLSLECTVEGTSNPNLYWYRQAAGRGLQLLFYSVGIGQISSEVPQNLSASRPQDRQFILSSKKLLLSDSGFYLCAWSNRADEKLFFGSGTQLSVL.

The rearrangement uses TRBV19 and TRBJ1-2; tentative D call: TRBD1 (5 bases). CDR1 LNHDA and CDR2 SQIVND come from the germline V gene (reference sequence). Between the trimmed V and J ends, which lost 1 base and 6 bases, there was a span of 18 bases. This CDR3 has 16 amino acids. CDR3 residues: CASSIVMGPQADGYTF. The CDR3 DNA reads as TGTGCCAGTAGTATAGTGATGGGGCCCCAAGCAGATGGCTACACCTTC.

The chain uses TRBV30 and TRBJ2-5; 12 nucleotides align to TRBD2. The CDR3 contains 14 residues. Germline CDR1 is GTSNPN and CDR2 is SVGIG (reference sequence). The V segment lost 8 bases and the J segment 2 bases; nucleotides outside the gene matches: 6. The DNA for the CDR3 is TGTGCCGTTAGGCTAGCGGGAGGGCAAGAGACCCAGTACTTC. It translates to CAVRLAGGQETQYF.

The rearrangement uses TRBV19 and TRBJ1-2, with TRBD1 matching 11 bases. With 4 bases clipped from V and 4 bases from J, the junction kept 2 bases outside the gene matches. CDR1 is LNHDA, CDR2 SQIVND, per germline (reference sequence). The CDR3 has 14 residues. In DNA form, the CDR3 reads TGTGCCAGTAGTAGGACAGGGGGCATCTATGGCTACACCTTC. This codes for CASSRTGGIYGYTF. The full variable domain, completed using reference TRBV19 and TRBJ1-2, is DGGITQSPKYLFRKEGQNVTLSCEQNLNHDAMYWYRQDPGQGLRLIYYSQIVNDFQKGDIAEGYSVSREKKESFPLTVTSAQKNPTAFYLCASSRTGGIYGYTFGSGTRLTVV.

This rearrangement joins TRBV5-1 to TRBJ2-5; 8 bases line up with TRBD1. Germline V gene data show CDR1 as SGHRS and CDR2 as YFSETQ. The CDR3 extends over 14 amino acids. With V trimmed by 7 bases and J by 3 bases, 8 bases remained unmatched. CDR3 in amino acids: CASSLLDREETQYF. The CDR3 region has the DNA TGCGCCAGCTCCCTCTTGGACAGGGAAGAGACCCAGTACTTC.

In its sample, this clone was seen a few times. The gene calls are TRBV18 and TRBJ1-3; TRBD1 matches at 8 bases. J lost 2 bases, V lost 6 bases, and 6 bases had no gene match. This CDR3 is built from 15 residues. Germline V gives CDR1 KGHSH, CDR2 LQKENI. The CDR3 spells CASSRGQGAGNTIYF. The CDR3 DNA sequence: TGTGCCAGCTCTCGAGGACAGGGCGCTGGAAACACCATATATTTT.

J is TRBJ2-7 and V is TRBV19; weak D call: TRBD1 (5 bases). Trimming pared 7 bases from V and 0 bases from J, leaving 13 bases between. This CDR3 spans 14 amino acids. Germline V gene sequence: CDR1 LNHDA, CDR2 SQIVND (reference sequence). The CDR3 is CASMGQGSSYEQYF. In nucleotides, the CDR3 is TGTGCCAGTATGGGTCAGGGATCCTCCTACGAGCAGTACTTC.

This clone is a singleton in its sample. This chain uses TRBV28 with TRBJ1-4, with TRBD1 identical over 7 bases. Germline V gene lookup returns CDR1 MDHEN and CDR2 SYDVKM. After removal of 6 bases from V and 3 bases from J, the junction contained 7 bases not matched to a gene. The CDR3 extends over 15 amino acids. The CDR3 DNA reads as TGTGCCAGCAGCCCCCCGACAGGGCCTAATGAAAAACTGTTTTTT. This codes for CASSPPTGPNEKLFF.

The V gene is TRBV10-2, the J gene TRBJ2-2; D is ambiguous. The CDR3 is 16 amino acids. Trimming stripped 2 bases from V and 0 bases from J, with 10 bases between. CDR1 and CDR2 from the germline V gene are WSHSY and SAAADI. The CDR3 DNA follows: TGCGCCAGCAGTGAGGTAATGGCAGCGAACACCGGGGAGCTGTTTTTT. It codes for CASSEVMAANTGELFF.

The chain uses TRBV11-3 and TRBJ2-1, with 12 bases that match TRBD2. The CDR3 totals 16 residues. The V gene end was trimmed by 5 bases and the J gene end by 7 bases; junction bases not matched to a gene: 9. CDR1 SGHNT and CDR2 YENEEA come from the germline V gene. CDR3 sequence reads: CASSRVLAGGRNEQFF. CDR3 in DNA: TGTGCCAGCAGCCGCGTTCTAGCGGGGGGGCGAAATGAGCAGTTCTTC.

This rearrangement joins TRBV7-6 to TRBJ1-2, with 8 bases matching TRBD1. The CDR3 extends over 17 amino acids. Losses at the gene ends were 4 bases for V and 2 bases for J; bases not matched to a gene: 12. Germline CDR1 and CDR2: SGHVS and FNYEAQ. The CDR3 loop reads CASSSRGFGQGNYGYTF. Here the CDR3 DNA reads TGTGCCAGCAGCTCTAGGGGGTTTGGACAGGGAAACTATGGCTACACCTTC.

This sequence joins TRBV19 and TRBJ1-2, with D maybe TRBD1 (6 bases). Per the germline V gene, CDR1 is LNHDA and CDR2 is SQIVND (reference sequence). Trimming cost V 0 bases and J 7 bases, with 12 bases left between them. There are 14 residues in the CDR3. The CDR3 DNA is TGTGCCAGTAGTATAGACCACAGGGCAACTGGCTACACCTTC. Translation: CASSIDHRATGYTF.

The V call is TRBV10-2, the J call TRBJ2-7, with 11 bases matching TRBD2. CDR3 length: 15 residues. Germline V gene data show CDR1 as WSHSY and CDR2 as SAAADI. V gave up 5 bases and J gave up 5 bases; unmatched junction bases: 8. Here the CDR3 reads CASSLAGGLLNEQYF. The CDR3 DNA follows: TGCGCCAGCAGTCTAGCGGGGGGCCTTCTAAACGAGCAGTACTTC.

CDR3 loop: CASSSGSMNTEAFF. CDR3 nucleotide sequence: TGTGCCAGCTCATCAGGCAGTATGAACACTGAAGCTTTCTTT. The chain carries TRBV18 and TRBJ1-1, with D unclear. V gave up 5 bases and J gave up 0 bases, with 10 bases separating them. CDR1 is KGHSH, CDR2 LQKENI, per germline. The CDR3 extends over 14 amino acids. Using reference TRBV18 and TRBJ1-1 for the parts outside the CDR3, the full variable domain is NAGVMQNPRHLVRRRGQEARLRCSPMKGHSHVYWYRQLPEEGLKFMVYLQKENIIDESGMPKERFSAEFPKEGPSILRIQQVVRGDSAAYFCASSSGSMNTEAFFGQGTRLTVV.

This clone came up a few times. This chain links TRBV10-3 with TRBJ1-6; maybe TRBD1 (6 bases). Germline V gives CDR1 ENHRY, CDR2 SYGVKD. The CDR3 totals 14 residues. V gave up 3 bases and J gave up 9 bases, with 12 bases separating them. Here the CDR3 reads CAISDGQGFSPLHF. In DNA form, the CDR3 reads TGTGCCATCAGTGACGGGCAGGGGTTTTCACCCCTCCACTTT.

The rearrangement links TRBV7-9 to TRBJ1-1, with a possible D match to TRBD1 (5 bases). The CDR3 runs to 12 residues. Trimming took off 7 bases at V and 3 bases at J, with 9 bases between the two ends. Germline CDR1 and CDR2: SEHNR and FQNEAQ (reference sequence). The CDR3 protein is CASIRGDTEAFF. As DNA, the CDR3 is TGTGCCAGCATTCGGGGGGACACTGAAGCTTTCTTT.

The CDR3 DNA is TGTGCCAGCAGTGAATCTCAGGGATCCTTGAACACTGAAGCTTTCTTT. It codes for CASSESQGSLNTEAFF. The rearrangement joins TRBV25-1 to TRBJ1-1, with TRBD1 as a possible D gene (5 bases). With 1 base removed from V and 0 bases from J, the gap between germline ends came to 12 bases. Germline V gene sequence: CDR1 MGHDK, CDR2 SYGVNS. This CDR3 spans 16 amino acids.

CDR3 region: CASSSTGYDGYTF. CDR3 bases: TGCGCCAGCAGCTCAACAGGGTACGATGGCTACACCTTC. The chain links TRBV5-1 to TRBJ1-2; a weak D match, TRBD1 (6 bases). CDR1 SGHRS and CDR2 YFSETQ come from the germline V gene. CDR3 length: 13 amino acids. The V gene lost 3 bases and the J gene lost 6 bases, with 12 bases spanning the gap.

This chain joins TRBV6-1 and TRBJ1-6; tentatively, D is TRBD1 (5 bases). The CDR3 is made up of 17 amino acids. Germline CDR1 reads MNHNS; CDR2 reads SASEGT. Deletions cut 1 base from V and 9 bases from J, with 19 bases between. CDR3 coding DNA: TGTGCCAGCAGTGAAGAGGGGCTCCCAGCTACGTCTTCACCCCTCCACTTT. Translated: CASSEEGLPATSSPLHF.

The chain uses TRBV10-3 and TRBJ2-3, with TRBD1 as a possible D gene (6 bases). Germline CDR1 is ENHRY and CDR2 is SYGVKD. The CDR3 loop spans 13 amino acids. Trimming removed 8 bases from V and 5 bases from J, with 14 bases in between. The CDR3, as DNA: TGTGCCATCGGTAGGGGGAGTGGAGATACGCAGTATTTT. Translated: CAIGRGSGDTQYF.

The J gene is TRBJ1-2, the V gene TRBV6-1; D is unresolved. Germline CDR1 and CDR2: MNHNS and SASEGT. Trimming removed 0 bases from V and 0 bases from J, with 14 bases in between. The CDR3 runs to 17 residues. The CDR3 loop is CASSEAVPATTNYGYTF. The CDR3 coding sequence is TGTGCCAGCAGTGAAGCGGTACCAGCAACTACTAACTATGGCTACACCTTC.